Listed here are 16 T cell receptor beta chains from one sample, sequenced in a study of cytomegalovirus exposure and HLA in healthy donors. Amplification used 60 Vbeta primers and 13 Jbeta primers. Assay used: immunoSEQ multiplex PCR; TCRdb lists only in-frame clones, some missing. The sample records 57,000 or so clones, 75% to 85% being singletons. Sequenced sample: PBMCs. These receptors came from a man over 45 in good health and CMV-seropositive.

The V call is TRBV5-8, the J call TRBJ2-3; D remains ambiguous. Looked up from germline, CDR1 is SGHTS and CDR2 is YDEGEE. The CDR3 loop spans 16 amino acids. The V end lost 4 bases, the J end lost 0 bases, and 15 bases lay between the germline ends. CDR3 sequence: CASSIEAYPSTDTQYF. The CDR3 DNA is TGTGCCAGCAGCATCGAGGCGTACCCTAGCACAGATACGCAGTATTTT.

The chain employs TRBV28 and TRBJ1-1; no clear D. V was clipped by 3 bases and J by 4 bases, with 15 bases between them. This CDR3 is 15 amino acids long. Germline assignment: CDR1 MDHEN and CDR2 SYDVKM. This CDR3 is CASSLGEARGTEAFF. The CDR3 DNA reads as TGTGCCAGCAGTTTGGGCGAGGCACGGGGCACTGAAGCTTTCTTT.

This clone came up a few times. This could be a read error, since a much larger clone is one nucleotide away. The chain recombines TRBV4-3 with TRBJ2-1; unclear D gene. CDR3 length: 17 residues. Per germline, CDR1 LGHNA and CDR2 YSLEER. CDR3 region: CASCQDMIILIYNEQFF. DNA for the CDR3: TGCGCCAGCTGCCAAGATATGATCATACTCATCTACAATGAGCAGTTCTTC.

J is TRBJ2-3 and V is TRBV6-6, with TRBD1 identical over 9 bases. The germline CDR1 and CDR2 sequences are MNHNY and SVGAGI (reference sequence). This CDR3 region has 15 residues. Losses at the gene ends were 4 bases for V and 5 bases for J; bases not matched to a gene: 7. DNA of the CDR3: TGTGCCAGCAGTTGGGGACAGGGCATCCGAGATACGCAGTATTTT. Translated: CASSWGQGIRDTQYF.

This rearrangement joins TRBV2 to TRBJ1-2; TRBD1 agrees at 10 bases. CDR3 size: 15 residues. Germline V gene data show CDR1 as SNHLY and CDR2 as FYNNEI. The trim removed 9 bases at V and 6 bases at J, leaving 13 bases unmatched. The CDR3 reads CASRWPDRGRDGYTF. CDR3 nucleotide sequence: TGTGCCAGTCGCTGGCCCGACAGGGGGCGGGATGGCTACACCTTC.

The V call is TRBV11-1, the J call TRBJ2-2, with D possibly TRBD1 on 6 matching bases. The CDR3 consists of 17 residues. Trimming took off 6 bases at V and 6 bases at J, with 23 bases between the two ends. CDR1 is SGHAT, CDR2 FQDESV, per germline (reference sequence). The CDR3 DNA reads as TGTGCCAGCAGACAGAAGATAGGGGGAAGAGGGGCCGGGGAGCTGTTTTTT. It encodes CASRQKIGGRGAGELFF. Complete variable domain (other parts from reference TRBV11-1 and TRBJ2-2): EAEVAQSPRYKITEKSQAVAFWCDPISGHATLYWYRQILGQGPELLVQFQDESVVDDSQLPKDRFSAERLKGVDSTLKIQPAELGDSAMYLCASRQKIGGRGAGELFFGEGSRLTVL.

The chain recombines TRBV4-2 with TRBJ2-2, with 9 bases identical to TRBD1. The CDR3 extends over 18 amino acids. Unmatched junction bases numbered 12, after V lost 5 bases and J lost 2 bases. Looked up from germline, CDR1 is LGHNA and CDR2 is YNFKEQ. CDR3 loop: CASSSWTGEHINTGELFF. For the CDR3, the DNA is TGTGCCAGCAGCTCGTGGACAGGGGAACACATAAACACCGGGGAGCTGTTTTTT.

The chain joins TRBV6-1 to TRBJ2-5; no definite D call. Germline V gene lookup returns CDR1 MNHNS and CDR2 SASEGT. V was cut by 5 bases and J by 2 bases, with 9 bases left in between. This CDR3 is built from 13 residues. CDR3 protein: CASSLTYQETQYF. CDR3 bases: TGTGCCAGCAGTCTGACTTATCAAGAGACCCAGTACTTC.

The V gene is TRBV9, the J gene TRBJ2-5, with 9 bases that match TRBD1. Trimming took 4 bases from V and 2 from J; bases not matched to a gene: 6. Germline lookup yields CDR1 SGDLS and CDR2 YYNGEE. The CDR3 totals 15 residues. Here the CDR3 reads CASSPRDRAQETQYF. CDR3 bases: TGTGCCAGCAGCCCACGGGACAGGGCTCAAGAGACCCAGTACTTC. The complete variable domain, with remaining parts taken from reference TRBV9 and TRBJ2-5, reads DSGVTQTPKHLITATGQRVTLRCSPRSGDLSVYWYQQSLDQGLQFLIQYYNGEERAKGNILERFSAQQFPDLHSELNLSSLELGDSALYFCASSPRDRAQETQYFGPGTRLLVL.

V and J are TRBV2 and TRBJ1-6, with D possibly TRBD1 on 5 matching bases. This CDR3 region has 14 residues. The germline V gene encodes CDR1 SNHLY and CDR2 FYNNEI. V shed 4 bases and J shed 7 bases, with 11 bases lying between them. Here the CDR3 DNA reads TGTGCCAGCAGTGCCCAGGGAGGCAATTCACCCCTCCACTTT. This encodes CASSAQGGNSPLHF.

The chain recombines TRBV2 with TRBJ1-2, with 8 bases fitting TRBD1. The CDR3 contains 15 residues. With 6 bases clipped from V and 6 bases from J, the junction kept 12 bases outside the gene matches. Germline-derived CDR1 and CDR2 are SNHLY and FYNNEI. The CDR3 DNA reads TGTGCCAGCAGCACTACTCAGGACAGGGCCCATGGCTACACCTTC. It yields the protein CASSTTQDRAHGYTF.

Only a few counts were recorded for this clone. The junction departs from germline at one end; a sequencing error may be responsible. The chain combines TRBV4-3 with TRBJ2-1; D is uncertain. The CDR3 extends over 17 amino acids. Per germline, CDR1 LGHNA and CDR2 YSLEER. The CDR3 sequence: CAISQDMIALIYNEQFF. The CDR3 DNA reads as TGCGCCATCAGCCAAGATATGATAGCCCTCATCTACAATGAGCAGTTCTTC.

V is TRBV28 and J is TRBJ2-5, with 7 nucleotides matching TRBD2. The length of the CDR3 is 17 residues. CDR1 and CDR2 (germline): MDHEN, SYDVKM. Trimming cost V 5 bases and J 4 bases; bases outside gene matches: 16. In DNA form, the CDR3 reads TGTGCCAGCAGTCCCTCCCATGTGGCGGGAGATGGAGAGACCCAGTACTTC. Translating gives CASSPSHVAGDGETQYF.

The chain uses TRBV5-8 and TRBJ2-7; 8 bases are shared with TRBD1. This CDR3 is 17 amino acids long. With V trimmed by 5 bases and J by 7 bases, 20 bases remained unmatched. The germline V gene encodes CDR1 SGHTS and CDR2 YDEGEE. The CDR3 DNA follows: TGTGCCAGCAGTCCCAGCATAAGACAGGGGCCCTACGTTGAGCAGTACTTC. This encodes CASSPSIRQGPYVEQYF.

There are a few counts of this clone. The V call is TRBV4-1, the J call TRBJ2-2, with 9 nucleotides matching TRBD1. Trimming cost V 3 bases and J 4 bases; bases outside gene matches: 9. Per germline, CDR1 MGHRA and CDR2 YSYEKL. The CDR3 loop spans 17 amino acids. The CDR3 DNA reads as TGCGCCAGCAGCCAGAGGGGACAGGGAGCTGGCACCGGGGAGCTGTTTTTT. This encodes CASSQRGQGAGTGELFF.

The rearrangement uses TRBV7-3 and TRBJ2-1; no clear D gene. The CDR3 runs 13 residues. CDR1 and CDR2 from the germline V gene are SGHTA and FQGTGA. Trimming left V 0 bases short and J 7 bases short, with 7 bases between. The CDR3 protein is CASSLTPDNEQFF. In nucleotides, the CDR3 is TGTGCCAGCAGCTTAACTCCAGATAATGAGCAGTTCTTC.